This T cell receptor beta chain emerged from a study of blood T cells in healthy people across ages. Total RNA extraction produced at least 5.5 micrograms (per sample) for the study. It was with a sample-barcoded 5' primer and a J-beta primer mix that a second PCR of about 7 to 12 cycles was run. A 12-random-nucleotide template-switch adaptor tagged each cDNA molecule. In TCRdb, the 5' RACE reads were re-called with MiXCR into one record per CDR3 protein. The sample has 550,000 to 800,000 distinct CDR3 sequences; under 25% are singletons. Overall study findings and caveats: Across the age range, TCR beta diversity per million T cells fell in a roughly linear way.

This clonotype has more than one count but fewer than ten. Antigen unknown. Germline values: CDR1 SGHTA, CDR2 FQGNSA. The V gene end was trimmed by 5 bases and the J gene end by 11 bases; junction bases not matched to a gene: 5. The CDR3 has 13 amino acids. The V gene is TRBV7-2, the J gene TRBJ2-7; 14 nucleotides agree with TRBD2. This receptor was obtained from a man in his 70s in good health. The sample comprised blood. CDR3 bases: TGTGCCAGCAGCACTGGGACTAGCGGGAGCAAGTACTTC. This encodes CASSTGTSGSKYF. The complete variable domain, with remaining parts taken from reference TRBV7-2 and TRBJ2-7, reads GAGVSQSPSNKVTEKGKDVELRCDPISGHTALYWYRQSLGQGLEFLIYFQGNSAPDKSGLPSDRFSAERTGGSVSTLTIQRTQQEDSAVYLCASSTGTSGSKYFGPGTRLTVT.